The rows below give T cell receptor beta chains drawn from one sample of a study of cytomegalovirus exposure and HLA in healthy donors. Data came from immunoSEQ multiplex PCR; TCRdb stores just in-frame clones and leaves some out. The repertoire holds some 110,000 clones, with roughly nine tenths as singletons. The sequenced sample consisted of PBMCs. These receptors were taken from a man between 18 and 29 years old in good health and CMV-seropositive. Each CDR3 is given with its conserved first and last residue. Fields, in order: V gene, J gene, D gene, clone size, CDR3 protein, CDR3 DNA. A D gene is named only where the DNA matches it firmly. Only some rows state a clone size, as once, few, many or a class for expanded clones.

TRBV27,TRBJ1-1,-,-,CASSPRGSGLMNTEAFF,TGTGCCAGCAGTCCGAGAGGTTCAGGACTTATGAACACTGAAGCTTTCTTT
TRBV6-5,TRBJ1-2,TRBD1,-,CASRGDRNNNGYTF,TGTGCCAGCAGGGGGGACAGGAACAACAATGGCTACACCTTC
TRBV5-1,TRBJ2-1,-,-,CASSPSPSRGSYNEQFF,TGCGCCAGCAGCCCTAGTCCCTCCCGGGGGTCCTACAATGAGCAGTTCTTC
TRBV29-1,TRBJ1-5,-,-,CSVEDTLRVGTNQPQHF,TGCAGCGTTGAAGATACTCTGCGGGTAGGGACAAATCAGCCCCAGCATTTT
TRBV6-1,TRBJ2-1,TRBD2,-,CASSDGAGGLNEQFF,TGTGCCAGCAGTGACGGAGCGGGGGGCCTGAATGAGCAGTTCTTC
TRBV10-3,TRBJ2-5,TRBD1,-,CAISPGQGVGETQYF,TGTGCCATCAGTCCGGGACAGGGGGTAGGTGAGACCCAGTACTTC
TRBV13,TRBJ1-2,TRBD1,-,CASSTRQGATYGYTF,TGTGCCAGCAGCACCCGACAGGGGGCGACTTATGGCTACACCTTC
TRBV28,TRBJ2-3,-,once,CASSPPGTSTDTQYF,TGTGCCAGCAGTCCCCCAGGAACTTCCACAGATACGCAGTATTTT
TRBV10-3,TRBJ1-4,TRBD1,-,CAISETGVGEKLFF,TGTGCCATCAGCGAAACAGGGGTCGGTGAAAAACTGTTTTTT
TRBV11-2,TRBJ2-6,TRBD2,-,CASSPRAGGRSGANVLTF,TGTGCCAGCAGCCCCAGAGCGGGGGGCCGCTCTGGGGCCAACGTCCTGACTTTC
TRBV10-2,TRBJ2-6,TRBD2,-,CASGGTTSGANVLTF,TGCGCCAGCGGGGGGACTACCTCTGGGGCCAACGTCCTGACTTTC
TRBV5-6,TRBJ1-3,-,once,CASGRGVGRGNTIYF,TGTGCCAGCGGCCGGGGGGTGGGCCGTGGAAACACCATATATTTT
TRBV27,TRBJ1-4,TRBD1,-,CASSLIPGTANEKLFF,TGTGCCAGCAGTTTAATTCCGGGGACAGCTAATGAAAAACTGTTTTTT
TRBV6-5,TRBJ2-2,TRBD2,-,CASSYSAGLATGELFF,TGTGCCAGCAGTTACTCGGCGGGACTAGCAACCGGGGAGCTGTTTTTT
TRBV4-2,TRBJ2-3,-,-,CASSQDAALTDTQYF,TGTGCCAGCAGCCAAGATGCGGCCCTAACAGATACGCAGTATTTT
TRBV5-1,TRBJ1-6,-,-,CASSLEVGENNSPLHF,TGCGCCAGCAGCTTGGAAGTAGGGGAAAATAATTCACCCCTCCACTTT
TRBV2,TRBJ2-7,TRBD2,-,CASSEGGVEQYF,TGTGCCAGCAGTGAGGGGGGGGTCGAGCAGTACTTC
TRBV4-2,TRBJ2-1,-,-,CASSQAGHNNEQFF,TGTGCCAGCAGCCAAGCTGGACACAACAATGAGCAGTTCTTC
TRBV6-5,TRBJ1-2,TRBD1,-,CASRSPGTGNGYTF,TGTGCCAGCAGATCCCCCGGGACAGGGAACGGCTACACCTTC
TRBV14,TRBJ2-7,TRBD1,-,CASSHLTGASNYEQYF,TGTGCCAGCAGCCACTTAACAGGGGCTTCCAACTACGAGCAGTACTTC
TRBV7-2,TRBJ1-2,TRBD1,-,CASSLASGTGSGYTF,TGTGCCAGCAGCTTAGCCTCCGGGACAGGTAGCGGCTACACCTTC
TRBV29-1,TRBJ2-7,TRBD1,-,CSAVDRGYEQYF,TGCAGCGCCGTTGACAGGGGCTACGAGCAGTACTTC
TRBV5-4,TRBJ1-1,-,-,CASSLETGMNTEAFF,TGTGCCAGCAGCTTGGAGACGGGGATGAACACTGAAGCTTTCTTT
TRBV7-8,TRBJ1-5,TRBD1,-,CASSLAGGTVHQPQHF,TGTGCCAGCAGCTTAGCGGGTGGGACAGTCCATCAGCCCCAGCATTTT
TRBV6-5,TRBJ1-2,-,-,CASSYTPGGKGGYTF,TGTGCCAGCAGTTACACCCCGGGGGGGAAGGGTGGCTACACCTTC
TRBV5-1,TRBJ2-6,TRBD2,-,CASSLRGTSGGGGANVLTF,TGCGCCAGCAGCCTACGAGGGACTAGCGGGGGCGGTGGGGCCAACGTCCTGACTTTC
TRBV19,TRBJ2-1,TRBD2,-,CASSSSGGAVDEQFF,TGTGCCAGTAGTTCCAGCGGGGGGGCCGTGGATGAGCAGTTCTTC
TRBV7-8,TRBJ1-1,-,-,CASSLRQPNTEAFF,TGTGCCAGCAGCCTAAGACAGCCGAACACTGAAGCTTTCTTT
TRBV5-1,TRBJ2-1,-,-,CASSLAVDYSYNEQFF,TGCGCCAGCAGCTTGGCAGTGGACTATTCCTACAATGAGCAGTTCTTC
TRBV5-4,TRBJ2-3,-,-,CASSFGDRADTQYF,TGTGCCAGCAGCTTCGGGGATAGAGCAGATACGCAGTATTTT
TRBV18,TRBJ1-5,-,-,CASSPQRTAYQPQHF,TGTGCCAGCTCACCACAGAGGACAGCGTATCAGCCCCAGCATTTT
TRBV19,TRBJ2-1,TRBD2,-,CASSIDAGVIYNEQFF,TGTGCCAGTAGTATTGACGCGGGGGTTATCTACAATGAGCAGTTCTTC
TRBV25-1,TRBJ2-3,TRBD2,-,CASSGPAGITDTQYF,TGTGCCAGCAGTGGACCAGCGGGGATCACAGATACGCAGTATTTT
TRBV7-2,TRBJ2-1,TRBD2,-,CASSALGSGGWSYNEQFF,TGTGCCAGCAGCGCCTTGGGTAGCGGGGGTTGGTCCTACAATGAGCAGTTCTTC
TRBV5-1,TRBJ2-3,TRBD1,-,CASSLDRRTGNTDTQYF,TGCGCCAGCAGCTTGGACCGGAGGACAGGGAACACAGATACGCAGTATTTT
TRBV5-1,TRBJ2-1,TRBD2,once,CASRPRTSGLYNEQFF,TGCGCCAGCAGGCCTCGGACTAGCGGGCTCTACAATGAGCAGTTCTTC
TRBV6-4,TRBJ2-5,TRBD2,-,CASSSPREAETQYF,TGTGCCAGCAGTTCTCCCCGGGAGGCTGAGACCCAGTACTTC
TRBV6-5,TRBJ1-1,-,-,CASSYEGRGTEAFF,TGTGCCAGCAGTTACGAGGGTCGCGGGACTGAAGCTTTCTTT
TRBV28,TRBJ2-7,TRBD1,-,CASSDRGPSSYEQYF,TGTGCCAGCAGTGACAGGGGGCCTAGCTCCTACGAGCAGTACTTC
TRBV6-1,TRBJ1-2,TRBD1,-,CASSLQGAGGYTF,TGTGCCAGCAGTTTACAGGGGGCGGGTGGCTACACCTTC
TRBV30,TRBJ2-2,-,-,CAWGGNTGELFF,TGTGCCTGGGGCGGAAACACCGGGGAGCTGTTTTTT
TRBV18,TRBJ2-3,TRBD2,-,CASSRLAGFSDTQYF,TGTGCCAGCTCAAGGCTAGCGGGGTTTTCGGATACGCAGTATTTT
TRBV6-5,TRBJ2-2,TRBD1,-,CASSLGTGHGELFF,TGTGCCAGCAGTTTGGGGACAGGACACGGGGAGCTGTTTTTT
TRBV25-1,TRBJ2-3,TRBD2,once,CASSGGGPDTQYF,TGTGCCAGCAGCGGGGGGGGGCCAGATACGCAGTATTTT
TRBV2,TRBJ2-5,TRBD1,-,CASKRTGGETQYF,TGTGCCAGCAAGCGGACAGGGGGGGAGACCCAGTACTTC